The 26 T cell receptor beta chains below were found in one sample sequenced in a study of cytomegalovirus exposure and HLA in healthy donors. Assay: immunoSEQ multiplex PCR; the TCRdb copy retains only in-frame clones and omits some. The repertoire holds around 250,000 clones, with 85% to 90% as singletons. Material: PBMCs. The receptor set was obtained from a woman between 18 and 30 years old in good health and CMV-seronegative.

This CDR3 is CASSLGQTKNTEAFF. CDR3 sequence (DNA): TGTGCCAGCAGTCTGGGACAGACAAAGAACACTGAAGCTTTCTTT. This chain connects TRBV6-5 to TRBJ1-1, with 7 bases identical to TRBD1. The CDR3 is made up of 15 amino acids. Germline CDR1 MNHEY, CDR2 SVGAGI. J was trimmed by 1 base and V by 5 bases; bases with no gene match: 7.

The CDR3 DNA reads TGTGCCAGCCTCTCCGGGGGGCTGGGGAATGAGCAGTTCTTC. Translation gives CASLSGGLGNEQFF. The genes are TRBV16 and TRBJ2-1; D possibly corresponds to TRBD2 (7 bases). The CDR3 contains 14 residues. V was cut by 8 bases and J by 7 bases, with 18 bases left in between. Per the germline V gene, CDR1 is KGHSY and CDR2 is FQNENV. The complete variable domain, with remaining parts taken from reference TRBV16 and TRBJ2-1, reads GEEVAQTPKHLVRGEGQKAKLYCAPIKGHSYVFWYQQVLKNEFKFLISFQNENVFDETGMPKERFSAKCLPNSPCSLEIQATKLEDSAVYFCASLSGGLGNEQFFGPGTRLTVL.

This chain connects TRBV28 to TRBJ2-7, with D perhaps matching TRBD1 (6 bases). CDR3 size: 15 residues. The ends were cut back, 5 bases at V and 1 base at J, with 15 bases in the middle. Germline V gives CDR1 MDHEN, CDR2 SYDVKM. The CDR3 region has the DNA TGTGCCAGCAGTGAACAGGGATGGGGGTCCTACGAGCAGTACGTC. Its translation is CASSEQGWGSYEQYV.

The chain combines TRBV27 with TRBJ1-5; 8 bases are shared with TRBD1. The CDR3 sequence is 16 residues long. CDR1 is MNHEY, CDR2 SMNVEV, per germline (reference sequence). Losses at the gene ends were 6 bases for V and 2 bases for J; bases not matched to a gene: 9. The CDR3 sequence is CASRWTGRVGNQPQHF. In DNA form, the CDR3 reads TGTGCCAGCAGATGGACAGGGCGGGTCGGCAATCAGCCCCAGCATTTT.

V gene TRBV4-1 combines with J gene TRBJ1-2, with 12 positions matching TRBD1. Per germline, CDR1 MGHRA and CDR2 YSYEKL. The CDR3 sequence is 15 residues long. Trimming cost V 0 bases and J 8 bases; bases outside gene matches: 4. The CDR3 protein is CASSQERDRGLGYTF. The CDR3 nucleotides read TGCGCCAGCAGCCAAGAAAGGGACAGGGGGCTCGGCTACACCTTC.

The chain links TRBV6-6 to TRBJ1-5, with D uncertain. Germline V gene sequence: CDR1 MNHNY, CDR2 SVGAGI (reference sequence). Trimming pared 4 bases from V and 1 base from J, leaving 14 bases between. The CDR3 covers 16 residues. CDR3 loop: CASSFWAGESNQPQHF. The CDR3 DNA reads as TGTGCCAGCAGTTTCTGGGCGGGAGAGAGCAATCAGCCCCAGCATTTT.

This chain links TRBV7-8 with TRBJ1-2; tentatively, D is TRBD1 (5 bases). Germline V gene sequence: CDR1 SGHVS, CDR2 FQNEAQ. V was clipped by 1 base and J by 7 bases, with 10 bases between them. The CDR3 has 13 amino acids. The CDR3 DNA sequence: TGTGCCAGCAGCTTAGTTAAGGGGTTTGGCTACACCTTC. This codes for CASSLVKGFGYTF.

The CDR3 coding sequence is TGTGCCAGTAGTGCTGGACAGAGCAATCAGCCCCAGCATTTT. The encoded protein is CASSAGQSNQPQHF. The genes are TRBV19 and TRBJ1-5, with a possible D match to TRBD1 (6 bases). From germline, CDR1 is LNHDA and CDR2 SQIVND (reference sequence). With 5 bases removed from V and 1 base from J, the gap between germline ends came to 9 bases. The CDR3 length is 14 residues.

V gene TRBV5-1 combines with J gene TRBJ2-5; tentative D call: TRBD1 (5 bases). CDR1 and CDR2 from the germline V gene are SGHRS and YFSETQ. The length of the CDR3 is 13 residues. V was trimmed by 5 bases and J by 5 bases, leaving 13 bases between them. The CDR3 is CASSTGLQETQYF. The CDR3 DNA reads TGCGCCAGCAGTACAGGATTGCAGGAGACCCAGTACTTC. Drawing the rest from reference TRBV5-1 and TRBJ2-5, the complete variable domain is KAGVTQTPRYLIKTRGQQVTLSCSPISGHRSVSWYQQTPGQGLQFLFEYFSETQRNKGNFPGRFSGRQFSNSRSEMNVSTLELGDSALYLCASSTGLQETQYFGPGTRLLVL.

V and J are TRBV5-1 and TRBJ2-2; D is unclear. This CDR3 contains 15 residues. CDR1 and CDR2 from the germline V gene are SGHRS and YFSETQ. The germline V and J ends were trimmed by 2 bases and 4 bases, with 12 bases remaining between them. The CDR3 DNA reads TGCGCCAGCAGCTTCCGGGTCAGATCCACCGGGGAGCTGTTTTTT. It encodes CASSFRVRSTGELFF.

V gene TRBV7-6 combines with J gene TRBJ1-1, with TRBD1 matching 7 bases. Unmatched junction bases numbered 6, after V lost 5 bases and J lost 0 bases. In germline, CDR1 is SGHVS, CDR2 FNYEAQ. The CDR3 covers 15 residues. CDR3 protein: CASSIMTGMNTEAFF. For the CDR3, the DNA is TGTGCCAGCAGCATAATGACAGGGATGAACACTGAAGCTTTCTTT.

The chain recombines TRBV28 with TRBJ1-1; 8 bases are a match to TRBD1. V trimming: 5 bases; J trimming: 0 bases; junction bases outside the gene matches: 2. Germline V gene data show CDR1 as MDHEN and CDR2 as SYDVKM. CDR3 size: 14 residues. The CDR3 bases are TGTGCCAGCAGTAACAGGGGGATGAACACTGAAGCTTTCTTT. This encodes CASSNRGMNTEAFF.

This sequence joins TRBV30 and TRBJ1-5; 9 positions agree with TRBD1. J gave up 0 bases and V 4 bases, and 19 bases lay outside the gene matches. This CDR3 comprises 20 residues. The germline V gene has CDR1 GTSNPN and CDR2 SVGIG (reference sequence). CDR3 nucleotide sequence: TGTGCCTGGACACCCAAGATGGGGGACAGGGCATTATATAGCAATCAGCCCCAGCATTTT. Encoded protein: CAWTPKMGDRALYSNQPQHF.

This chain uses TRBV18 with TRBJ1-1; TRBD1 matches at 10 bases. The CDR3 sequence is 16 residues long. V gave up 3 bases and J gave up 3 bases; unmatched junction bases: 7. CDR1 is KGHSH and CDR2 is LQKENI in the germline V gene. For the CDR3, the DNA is TGTGCCAGCTCACCTCGGACAGGGGGGTTTGACACTGAAGCTTTCTTT. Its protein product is CASSPRTGGFDTEAFF.

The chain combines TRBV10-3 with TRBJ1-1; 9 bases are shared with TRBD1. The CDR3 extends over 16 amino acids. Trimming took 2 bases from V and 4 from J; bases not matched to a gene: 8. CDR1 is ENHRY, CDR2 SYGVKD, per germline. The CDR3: CAISETGGASGTEAFF. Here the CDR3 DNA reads TGTGCCATCAGTGAGACAGGGGGCGCGTCGGGCACTGAAGCTTTCTTT.

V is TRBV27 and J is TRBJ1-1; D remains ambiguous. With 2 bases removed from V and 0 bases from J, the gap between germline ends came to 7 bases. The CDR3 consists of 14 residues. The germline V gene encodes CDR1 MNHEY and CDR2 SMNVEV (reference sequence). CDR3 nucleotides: TGTGCCAGCAGTTTAGGCAATATGAACACTGAAGCTTTCTTT. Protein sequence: CASSLGNMNTEAFF.

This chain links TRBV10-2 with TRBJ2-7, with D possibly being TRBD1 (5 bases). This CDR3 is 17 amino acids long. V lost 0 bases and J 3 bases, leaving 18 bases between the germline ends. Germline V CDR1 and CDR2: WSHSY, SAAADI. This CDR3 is CASSESSFAGPSYEQYF. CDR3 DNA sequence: TGCGCCAGCAGTGAGTCGAGTTTCGCAGGGCCTAGCTACGAGCAGTACTTC.

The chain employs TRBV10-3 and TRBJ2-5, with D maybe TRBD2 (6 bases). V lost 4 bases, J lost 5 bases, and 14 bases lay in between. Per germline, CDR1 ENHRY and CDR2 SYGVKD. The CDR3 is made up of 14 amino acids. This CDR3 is CAISAGLEGETQYF. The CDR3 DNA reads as TGTGCCATCAGTGCGGGACTGGAGGGGGAGACCCAGTACTTC.

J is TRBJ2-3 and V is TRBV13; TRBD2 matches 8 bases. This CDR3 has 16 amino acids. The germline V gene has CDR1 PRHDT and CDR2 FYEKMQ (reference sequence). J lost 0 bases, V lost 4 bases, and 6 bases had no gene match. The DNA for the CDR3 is TGTGCCAGCAGCTCGCCTCAGCGGGGGAGCACAGATACGCAGTATTTT. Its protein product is CASSSPQRGSTDTQYF. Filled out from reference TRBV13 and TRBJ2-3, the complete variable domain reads AAGVIQSPRHLIKEKRETATLKCYPIPRHDTVYWYQQGPGQDPQFLISFYEKMQSDKGSIPDRFSAQQFSDYHSELNMSSLELGDSALYFCASSSPQRGSTDTQYFGPGTRLTVL.

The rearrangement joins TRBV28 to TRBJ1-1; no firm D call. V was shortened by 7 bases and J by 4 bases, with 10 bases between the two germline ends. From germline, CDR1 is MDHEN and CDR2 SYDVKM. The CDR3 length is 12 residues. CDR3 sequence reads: CASTLVGTEAFF. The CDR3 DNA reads TGTGCCAGCACCCTGGTCGGCACTGAAGCTTTCTTT.

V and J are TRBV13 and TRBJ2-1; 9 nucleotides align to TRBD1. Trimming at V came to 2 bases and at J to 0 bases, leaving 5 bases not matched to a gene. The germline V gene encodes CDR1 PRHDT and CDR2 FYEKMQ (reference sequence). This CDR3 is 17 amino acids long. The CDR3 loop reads CASSLRGQGSSYNEQFF. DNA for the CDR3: TGTGCCAGCAGCTTACGCGGACAGGGGAGCTCCTACAATGAGCAGTTCTTC.

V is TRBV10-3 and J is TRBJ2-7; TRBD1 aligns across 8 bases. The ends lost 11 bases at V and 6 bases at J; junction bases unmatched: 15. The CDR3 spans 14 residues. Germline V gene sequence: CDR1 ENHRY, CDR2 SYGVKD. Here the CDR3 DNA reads TGTGCCGCTCACTCGGGGGACAGGTGGAGCGAGCAGTACGTC. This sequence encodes CAAHSGDRWSEQYV.

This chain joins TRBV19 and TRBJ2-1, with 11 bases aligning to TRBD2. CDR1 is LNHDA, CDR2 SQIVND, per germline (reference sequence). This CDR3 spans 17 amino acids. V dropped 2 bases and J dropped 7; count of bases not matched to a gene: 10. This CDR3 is CASSINGVLAGGNEQFF. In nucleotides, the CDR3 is TGTGCCAGTAGTATAAACGGAGTTTTAGCGGGGGGGAATGAGCAGTTCTTC.

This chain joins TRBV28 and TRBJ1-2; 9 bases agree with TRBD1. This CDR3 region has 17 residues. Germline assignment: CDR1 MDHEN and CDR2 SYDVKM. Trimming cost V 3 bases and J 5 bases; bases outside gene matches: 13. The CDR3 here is CASSFPGNRGRGYGYTF. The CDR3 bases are TGTGCCAGCAGTTTTCCCGGAAACAGGGGGCGCGGATATGGCTACACCTTC.

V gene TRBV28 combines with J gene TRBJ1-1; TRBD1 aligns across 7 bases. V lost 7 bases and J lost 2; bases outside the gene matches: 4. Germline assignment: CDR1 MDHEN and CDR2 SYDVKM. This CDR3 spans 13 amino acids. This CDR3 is CASTRGQNTEAFF. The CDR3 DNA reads TGTGCCAGCACAAGGGGGCAAAACACTGAAGCTTTCTTT.

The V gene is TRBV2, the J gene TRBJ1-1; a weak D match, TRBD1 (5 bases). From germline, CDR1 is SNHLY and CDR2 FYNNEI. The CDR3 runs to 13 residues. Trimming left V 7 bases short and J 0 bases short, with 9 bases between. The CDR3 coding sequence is TGTGCCAGCAACTACAGGATGAACACTGAAGCTTTCTTT. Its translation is CASNYRMNTEAFF.